The 8 T cell receptor beta chains presented below share a single source sample, sequenced in a study of identical twins. MiXCR, run by TCRdb on the 5' RACE reads, gives a single entry per CDR3 protein. The top ten clones hold under 3.5% of a sample with some 590,000 distinct CDR3 sequences, 9.6% of them seen once. This sample was also put to use in a study of yellow fever vaccine responses in identical twins.

The specimen was PBMCs. These receptors originate from a woman aged 18-29 years in good health.

V usage is TRBV20-1 and J usage is TRBJ2-4; 8 bases match TRBD2. Trimming removed 4 bases from V and 0 bases from J; junction bases left unmatched: 11. CDR3 length equals 17 residues. The V gene's germline CDR1 is DFQATT and CDR2 SNEGSKA (reference sequence). CDR3 nucleotide sequence: TGCAGTGCTACGGGAGGGAGACAGACTCAAGCCAAAAACATTCAGTACTTC. Translation gives CSATGGRQTQAKNIQYF.

This chain's CDR3 is CSATYRSEDTQYF. The CDR3 DNA follows: TGCAGTGCCACTTATCGTAGCGAGGATACGCAGTATTTT. V usage is TRBV20-1 and J usage is TRBJ2-3; TRBD2 is a possible D gene (5 bases). Germline CDR1 reads DFQATT; CDR2 reads SNEGSKA (reference sequence). CDR3 length: 13 amino acids. The V and J ends lost 6 bases and 6 bases respectively, with 16 bases between them.

Many counts were recorded for this clonotype. The chain uses TRBV5-1 and TRBJ1-4; D is perhaps TRBD1 (6 bases). The germline V gene has CDR1 SGHRS and CDR2 YFSETQ. The CDR3 contains 15 residues. The germline V and J ends were trimmed by 1 base and 2 bases, with 9 bases remaining between them. CDR3 DNA: TGCGCCAGCAGCTTGCTACAGGGCACTAATGAAAAACTGTTTTTT. This translates into CASSLLQGTNEKLFF.

In this sample, this clonotype turned up a few times. The chain carries TRBV5-6 and TRBJ2-5, with 10 bases aligning to TRBD1. This CDR3 is 14 amino acids long. The ends lost 7 bases at V and 5 bases at J; junction bases unmatched: 8. Germline V gives CDR1 SGHDT, CDR2 YYEEEE. CDR3 loop: CASSWTGGMETQYF. CDR3 in DNA: TGTGCCAGCTCCTGGACAGGGGGAATGGAGACCCAGTACTTC.

The rearrangement uses TRBV9 and TRBJ2-3; TRBD2 matches 7 bases. V was clipped by 3 bases and J by 4 bases; unmatched bases: 8. CDR1 SGDLS and CDR2 YYNGEE come from the germline V gene. The CDR3 is 15 residues long. The DNA of the CDR3 is TGTGCCAGCAGCGGAAGGGGAGGGCTCGCAGATACGCAGTATTTT. Translated, it gives CASSGRGGLADTQYF. Based on the CDR3 plus reference TRBV9 and TRBJ2-3, the full variable domain is DSGVTQTPKHLITATGQRVTLRCSPRSGDLSVYWYQQSLDQGLQFLIQYYNGEERAKGNILERFSAQQFPDLHSELNLSSLELGDSALYFCASSGRGGLADTQYFGPGTRLTVL.

The chain recombines TRBV5-1 with TRBJ1-4; TRBD1 is a possible D gene (6 bases). This CDR3 has 13 amino acids. Germline V CDR1 and CDR2: SGHRS, YFSETQ. The ends were cut back, 5 bases at V and 8 bases at J, with 13 bases in the middle. CDR3 bases: TGCGCCAGCAGAAGGACAGCAAACGAAAAACTGTTTTTT. This codes for CASRRTANEKLFF. Based on the CDR3 plus reference TRBV5-1 and TRBJ1-4, the full variable domain is KAGVTQTPRYLIKTRGQQVTLSCSPISGHRSVSWYQQTPGQGLQFLFEYFSETQRNKGNFPGRFSGRQFSNSRSEMNVSTLELGDSALYLCASRRTANEKLFFGSGTQLSVL.

The chain couples TRBV7-9 to TRBJ1-4; D call uncertain. CDR3 size: 13 residues. Germline-derived CDR1 and CDR2 are SEHNR and FQNEAQ (reference sequence). The ends were cut back, 4 bases at V and 7 bases at J, with 10 bases in the middle. CDR3 amino acids: CASSYKNGEKLFF. The DNA for the CDR3 is TGTGCCAGCAGCTACAAGAATGGTGAAAAACTGTTTTTT.

This clonotype appeared a few times. The chain links TRBV4-2 to TRBJ2-7; 7 nucleotides agree with TRBD2. Germline V gene data show CDR1 as LGHNA and CDR2 as YNFKEQ. The junction had 8 bases not matched to a gene; V was cut back by 8 bases and J by 1 base. CDR3 length: 14 residues. The CDR3 is CASGSTSLSYEQYF. The CDR3 region has the DNA TGTGCCAGCGGCTCGACTAGCCTTTCCTACGAGCAGTACTTC.